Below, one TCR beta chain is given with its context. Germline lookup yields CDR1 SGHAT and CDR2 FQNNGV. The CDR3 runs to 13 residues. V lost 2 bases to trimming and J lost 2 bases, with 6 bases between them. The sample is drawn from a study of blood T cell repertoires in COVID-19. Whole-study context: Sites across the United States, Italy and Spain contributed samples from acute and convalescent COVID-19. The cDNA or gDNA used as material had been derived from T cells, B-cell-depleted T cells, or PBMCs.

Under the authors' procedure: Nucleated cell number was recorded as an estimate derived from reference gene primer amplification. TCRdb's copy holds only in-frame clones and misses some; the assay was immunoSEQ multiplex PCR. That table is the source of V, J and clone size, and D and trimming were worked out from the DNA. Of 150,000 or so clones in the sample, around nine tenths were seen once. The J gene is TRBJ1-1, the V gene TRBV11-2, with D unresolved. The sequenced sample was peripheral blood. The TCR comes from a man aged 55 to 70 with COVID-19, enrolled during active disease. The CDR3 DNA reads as TGTGCCAGCAGCTTACCCCAAAACACTGAAGCTTTCTTT. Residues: CASSLPQNTEAFF.